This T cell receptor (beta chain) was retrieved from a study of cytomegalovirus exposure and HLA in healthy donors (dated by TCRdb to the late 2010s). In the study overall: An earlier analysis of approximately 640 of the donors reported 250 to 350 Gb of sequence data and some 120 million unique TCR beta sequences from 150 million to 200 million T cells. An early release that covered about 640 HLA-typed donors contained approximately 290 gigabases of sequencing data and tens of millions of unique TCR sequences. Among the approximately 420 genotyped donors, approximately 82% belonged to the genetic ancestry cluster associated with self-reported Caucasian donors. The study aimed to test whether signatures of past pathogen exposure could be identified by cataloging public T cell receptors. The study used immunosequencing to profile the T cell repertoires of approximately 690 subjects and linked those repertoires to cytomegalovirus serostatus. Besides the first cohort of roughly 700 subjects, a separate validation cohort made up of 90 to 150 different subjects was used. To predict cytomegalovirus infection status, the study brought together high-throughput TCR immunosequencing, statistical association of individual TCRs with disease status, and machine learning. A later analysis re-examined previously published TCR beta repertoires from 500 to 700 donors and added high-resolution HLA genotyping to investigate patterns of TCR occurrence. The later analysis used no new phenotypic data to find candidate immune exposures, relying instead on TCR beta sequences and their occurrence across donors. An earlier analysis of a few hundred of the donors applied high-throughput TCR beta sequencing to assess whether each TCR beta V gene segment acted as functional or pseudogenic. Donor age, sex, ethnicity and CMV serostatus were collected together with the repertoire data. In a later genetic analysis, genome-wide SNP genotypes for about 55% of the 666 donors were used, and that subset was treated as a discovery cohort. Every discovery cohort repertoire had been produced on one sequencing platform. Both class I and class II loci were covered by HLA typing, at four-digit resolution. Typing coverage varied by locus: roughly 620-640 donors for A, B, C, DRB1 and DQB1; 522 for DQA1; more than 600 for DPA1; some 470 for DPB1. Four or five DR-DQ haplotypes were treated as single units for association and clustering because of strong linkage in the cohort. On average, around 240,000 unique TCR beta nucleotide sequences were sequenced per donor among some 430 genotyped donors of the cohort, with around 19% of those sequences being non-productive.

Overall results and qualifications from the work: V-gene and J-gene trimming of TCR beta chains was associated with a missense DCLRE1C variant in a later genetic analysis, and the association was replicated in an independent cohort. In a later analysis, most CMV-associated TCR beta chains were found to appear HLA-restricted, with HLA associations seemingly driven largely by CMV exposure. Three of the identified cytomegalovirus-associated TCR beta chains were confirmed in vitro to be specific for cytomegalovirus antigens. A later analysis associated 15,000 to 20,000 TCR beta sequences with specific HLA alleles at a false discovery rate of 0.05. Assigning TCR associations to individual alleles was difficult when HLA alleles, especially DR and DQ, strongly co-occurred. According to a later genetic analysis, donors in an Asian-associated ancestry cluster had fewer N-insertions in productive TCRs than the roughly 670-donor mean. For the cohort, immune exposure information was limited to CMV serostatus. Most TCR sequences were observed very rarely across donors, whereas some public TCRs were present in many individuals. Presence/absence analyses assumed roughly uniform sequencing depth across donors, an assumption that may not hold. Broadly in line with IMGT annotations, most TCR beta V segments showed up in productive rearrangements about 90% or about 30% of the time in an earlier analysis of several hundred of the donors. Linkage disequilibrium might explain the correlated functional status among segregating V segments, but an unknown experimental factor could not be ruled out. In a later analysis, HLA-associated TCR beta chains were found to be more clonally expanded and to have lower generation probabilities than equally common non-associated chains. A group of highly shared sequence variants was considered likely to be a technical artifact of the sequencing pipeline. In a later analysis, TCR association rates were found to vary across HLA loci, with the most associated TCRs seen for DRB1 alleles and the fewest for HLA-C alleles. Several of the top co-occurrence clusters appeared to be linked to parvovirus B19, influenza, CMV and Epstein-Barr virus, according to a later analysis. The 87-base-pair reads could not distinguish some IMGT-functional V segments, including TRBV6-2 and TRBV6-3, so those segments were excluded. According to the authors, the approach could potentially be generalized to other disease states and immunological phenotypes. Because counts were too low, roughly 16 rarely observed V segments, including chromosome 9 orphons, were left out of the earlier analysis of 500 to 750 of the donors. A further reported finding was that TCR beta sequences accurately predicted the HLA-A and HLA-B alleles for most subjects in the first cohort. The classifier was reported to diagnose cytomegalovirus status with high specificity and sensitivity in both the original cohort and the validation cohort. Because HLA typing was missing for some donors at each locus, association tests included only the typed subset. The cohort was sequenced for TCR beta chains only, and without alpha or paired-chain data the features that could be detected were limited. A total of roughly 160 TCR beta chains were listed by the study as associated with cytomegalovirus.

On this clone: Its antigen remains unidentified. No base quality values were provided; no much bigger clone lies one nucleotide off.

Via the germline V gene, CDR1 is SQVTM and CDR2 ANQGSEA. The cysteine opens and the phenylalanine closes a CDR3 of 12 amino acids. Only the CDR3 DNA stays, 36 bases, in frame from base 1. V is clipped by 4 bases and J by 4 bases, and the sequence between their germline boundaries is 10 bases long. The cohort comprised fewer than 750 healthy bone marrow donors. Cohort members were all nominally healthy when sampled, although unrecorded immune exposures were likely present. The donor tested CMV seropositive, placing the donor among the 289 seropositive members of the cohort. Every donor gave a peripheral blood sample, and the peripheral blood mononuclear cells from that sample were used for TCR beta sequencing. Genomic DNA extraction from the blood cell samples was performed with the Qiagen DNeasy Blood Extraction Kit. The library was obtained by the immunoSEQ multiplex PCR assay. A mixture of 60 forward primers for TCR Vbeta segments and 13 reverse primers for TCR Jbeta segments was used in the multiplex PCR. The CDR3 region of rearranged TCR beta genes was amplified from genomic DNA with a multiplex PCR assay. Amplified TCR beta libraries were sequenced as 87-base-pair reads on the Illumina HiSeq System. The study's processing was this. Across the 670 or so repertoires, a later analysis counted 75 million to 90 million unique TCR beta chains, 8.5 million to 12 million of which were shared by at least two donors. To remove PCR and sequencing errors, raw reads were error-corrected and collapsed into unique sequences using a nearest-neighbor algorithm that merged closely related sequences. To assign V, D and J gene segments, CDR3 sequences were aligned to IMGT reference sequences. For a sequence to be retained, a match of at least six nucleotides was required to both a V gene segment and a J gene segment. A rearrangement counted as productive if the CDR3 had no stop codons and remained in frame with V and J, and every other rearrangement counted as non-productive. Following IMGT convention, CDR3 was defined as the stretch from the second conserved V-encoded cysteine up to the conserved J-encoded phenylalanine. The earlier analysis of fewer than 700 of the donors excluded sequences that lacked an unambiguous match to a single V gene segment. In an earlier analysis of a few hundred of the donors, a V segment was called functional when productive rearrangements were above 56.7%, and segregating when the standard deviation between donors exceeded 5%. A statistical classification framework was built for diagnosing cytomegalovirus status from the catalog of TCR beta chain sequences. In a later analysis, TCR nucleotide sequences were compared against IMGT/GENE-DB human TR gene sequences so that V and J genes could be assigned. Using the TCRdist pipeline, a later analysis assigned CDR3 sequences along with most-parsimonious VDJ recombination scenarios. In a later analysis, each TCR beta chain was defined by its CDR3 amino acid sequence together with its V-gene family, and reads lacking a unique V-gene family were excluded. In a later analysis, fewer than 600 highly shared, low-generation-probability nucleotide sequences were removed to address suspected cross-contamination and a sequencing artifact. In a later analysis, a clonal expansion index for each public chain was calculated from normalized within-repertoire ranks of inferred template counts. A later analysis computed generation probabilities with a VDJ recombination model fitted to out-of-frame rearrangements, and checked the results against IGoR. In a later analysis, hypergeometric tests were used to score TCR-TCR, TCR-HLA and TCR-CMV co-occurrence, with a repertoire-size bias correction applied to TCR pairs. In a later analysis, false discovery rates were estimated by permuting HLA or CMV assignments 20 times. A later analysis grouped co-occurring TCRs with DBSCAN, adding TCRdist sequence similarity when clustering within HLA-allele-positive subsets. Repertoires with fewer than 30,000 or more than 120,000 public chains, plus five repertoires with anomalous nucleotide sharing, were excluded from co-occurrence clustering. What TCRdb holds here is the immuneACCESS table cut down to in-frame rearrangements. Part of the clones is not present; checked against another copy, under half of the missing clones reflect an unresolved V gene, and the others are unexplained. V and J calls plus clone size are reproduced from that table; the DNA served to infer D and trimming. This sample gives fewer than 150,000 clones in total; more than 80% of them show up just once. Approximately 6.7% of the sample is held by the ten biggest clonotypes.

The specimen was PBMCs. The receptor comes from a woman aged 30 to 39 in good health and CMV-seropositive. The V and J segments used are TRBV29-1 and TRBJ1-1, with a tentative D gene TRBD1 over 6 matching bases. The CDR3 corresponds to CSVGQGSTEAFF. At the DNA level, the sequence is TGCAGCGTTGGGCAGGGGTCCACTGAAGCTTTCTTT. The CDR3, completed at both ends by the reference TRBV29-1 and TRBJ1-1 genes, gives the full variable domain SAVISQKPSRDICQRGTSLTIQCQVDSQVTMMFWYRQQPGQSLTLIATANQGSEATYESGFVIDKFPISRPNLTFSTLTVSNMSPEDSSIYLCSVGQGSTEAFFGQGTRLTVV.